This record covers a single T cell receptor (beta chain). Its antigen is not known. The germline gives CDR1 SGHRS, CDR2 YFSETQ. CDR3 length: 13 amino acids. The V end lost 5 bases, the J end lost 4 bases, and 12 bases lay between the germline ends. The sample originates from a study of CD8+ T cells in alopecia areata. Study-wide findings and caveats: Higher clonality and more expanded CD8+ clones appeared in lesional than normal scalp. Persistence in scalp and blood during tofacitinib was observed for many expanded lesional clones.

Extraction and reverse transcription of RNA yielded cDNA as the sequencing template. Sequencing used immunoSEQ multiplex PCR; TCRdb keeps in-frame clones, though not all of them. Here the sample spans about 200,000 clones, around 60% being singletons. Treatment denoted: oral pan-JAK inhibitor, 5-10 mg twice daily. Specimen: CD4+ T cells sorted from blood, collected at week 4, from a patient treated with tofacitinib. The V call is TRBV5-1, the J call TRBJ1-2; perhaps TRBD1 as D (6 bases). The sequence derives from a human donor with alopecia areata. The CDR3 region has the DNA TGCGCCAGCAGACAGGGAGAGCCCTATGGCTACACCTTC. This sequence encodes CASRQGEPYGYTF.